One sample yielded the 21 T cell receptor beta chains listed below, sequenced in a study of identical twins. TCRdb re-analysed the 5' RACE reads in MiXCR, keeping a single row per CDR3 protein. The sample has hundreds of thousands of distinct CDR3 sequences, 15% to 20% seen once; the top ten hold about an eighth. These same data were also listed under a study on T cells expressing NK-cell markers.

Sequencing used PBMCs. The receptors were gathered from a woman aged 18-29 years in good health.

A few counts support this clonotype. The genes are TRBV5-1 and TRBJ2-3, with TRBD1 as a possible D gene (6 bases). Deletions cut 2 bases from V and 0 bases from J, with 10 bases between. CDR1 is SGHRS, CDR2 YFSETQ, per germline. This CDR3 spans 15 amino acids. CDR3 amino acids: CASSLQGPSTDTQYF. CDR3 nucleotides: TGCGCCAGCAGCTTACAGGGCCCTAGCACAGATACGCAGTATTTT.

J is TRBJ2-7 and V is TRBV10-3, with 7 bases fitting TRBD2. V shed 2 bases, J shed 3 bases, and the junction held 7 bases outside the gene matches. The CDR3 covers 15 residues. Germline V gene sequence: CDR1 ENHRY, CDR2 SYGVKD. CDR3 in amino acids: CAISETQRDFYEQYF. DNA of the CDR3: TGTGCCATCAGTGAGACCCAGCGGGATTTCTACGAGCAGTACTTC.

This clonotype came up many times. This chain uses TRBV11-2 with TRBJ2-1, with D perhaps assigned TRBD1 or TRBD2 (5 bases each). Looked up from germline, CDR1 is SGHAT and CDR2 is FQNNGV. With 6 bases removed from V and 10 bases from J, the gap between germline ends came to 19 bases. This CDR3 comprises 14 residues. The CDR3 DNA reads as TGTGCCAGCAGGCCCTTAGACCAGAGGGGCGAGCAGTTCTTC. This sequence encodes CASRPLDQRGEQFF.

The V gene is TRBV12-3 or TRBV12-4, the J gene TRBJ1-5; 10 bases align to TRBD1. This CDR3 is built from 14 residues. Losses at the gene ends were 6 bases for V and 7 bases for J; bases not matched to a gene: 6. The DNA of the CDR3 is TGTGCCAGCAGAGCCGGGACAGGGGAGCAGCCCCAGCATTTT. The encoded protein is CASRAGTGEQPQHF.

The chain has TRBV12-3 or TRBV12-4 and TRBJ1-3, with unresolved D. The germline V and J ends were trimmed by 6 bases and 5 bases, with 14 bases remaining between them. The CDR3 loop spans 14 amino acids. In DNA form, the CDR3 reads TGTGCCAGCAGCCGCATGGGGAACCGAAACACCATATATTTT. It is translated as CASSRMGNRNTIYF.

The chain recombines TRBV12-3 or TRBV12-4 with TRBJ2-7, with D possibly being TRBD1 or TRBD2 (5 bases each). The V end was cut by 4 bases, the J end by 11 bases, with 15 bases between. The CDR3 consists of 12 residues. The CDR3 sequence is CASSWYKGPEYF. CDR3 nucleotide sequence: TGTGCCAGCAGTTGGTATAAGGGACCGGAGTACTTC.

This clonotype has a count of ten or more. The V call is TRBV20-1, the J call TRBJ1-5, with unresolved D. V lost 2 bases and J 5 bases, leaving 16 bases between the germline ends. CDR1 DFQATT and CDR2 SNEGSKA come from the germline V gene (reference sequence). CDR3 length: 15 residues. CDR3 sequence reads: CSARQEGTLYQPQHF. The CDR3 region has the DNA TGCAGTGCTAGACAAGAAGGAACCCTCTATCAGCCCCAGCATTTT.

This clonotype was found a few times. The CDR3 reads CASTQGEWGTEAFF. CDR3 nucleotides: TGTGCCAGCACCCAAGGGGAGTGGGGCACTGAAGCTTTCTTT. The chain carries TRBV7-9 and TRBJ1-1, with D perhaps TRBD1 (5 bases). There are 14 residues in the CDR3. The ends were cut back, 7 bases at V and 4 bases at J, with 16 bases in the middle. Per the germline V gene, CDR1 is SEHNR and CDR2 is FQNEAQ (reference sequence).

The chain combines TRBV7-9 with TRBJ2-1; D tentatively reads TRBD1 or TRBD2 (6 bases each). Deletions cut 2 bases from V and 5 bases from J, with 16 bases between. The CDR3 sequence is 16 residues long. The germline gives CDR1 SEHNR, CDR2 FQNEAQ (reference sequence). The CDR3 DNA follows: TGTGCCAGCAGCTTATTCGGGGGCAGTAAACACAATGAGCAGTTCTTC. It yields the protein CASSLFGGSKHNEQFF.

The chain combines TRBV11-2 with TRBJ2-2, with D possibly being TRBD1 or TRBD2 (6 bases each). The CDR3 is 14 amino acids. V was pared by 5 bases and J by 7 bases, with 14 bases between. CDR1 SGHAT and CDR2 FQNNGV come from the germline V gene. In nucleotides, the CDR3 is TGTGCCAGCAGCCCGCAAGGGGGAGGCGGGGAGCTGTTTTTT. This codes for CASSPQGGGGELFF.

This chain links TRBV20-1 with TRBJ1-2; TRBD1 might be the D (5 bases). This CDR3 is 13 amino acids long. Germline V gives CDR1 DFQATT, CDR2 SNEGSKA (reference sequence). V was trimmed by 5 bases and J by 11 bases, leaving 21 bases between them. The CDR3 is CSADNRMSIGYTF. In DNA, the CDR3 is TGCAGTGCTGACAACAGGATGAGTATAGGTTACACCTTC.

This clonotype has just a few counts. The rearrangement uses TRBV7-8 and TRBJ2-7; perhaps TRBD1 as D (5 bases). Germline V gene lookup returns CDR1 SGHVS and CDR2 FQNEAQ. The CDR3 extends over 14 amino acids. The V gene lost 6 bases and the J gene lost 3 bases, with 15 bases spanning the gap. The CDR3 DNA reads TGTGCCAGCAGTTCTATTACAGGCGGCTACGAGCAGTACTTC. Amino acids: CASSSITGGYEQYF.

This clonotype was seen ten or more times. The chain combines TRBV25-1 with TRBJ1-4; D uncertain. Germline V gene sequence: CDR1 MGHDK, CDR2 SYGVNS. Trimming shortened V by 1 base and J by 0 bases, and 9 bases separated the two germline ends. CDR3 length: 16 residues. CDR3 amino acids: CASSEFDKATNEKLFF. DNA of the CDR3: TGTGCCAGCAGTGAATTTGACAAGGCAACTAATGAAAAACTGTTTTTT.

The rearrangement links TRBV27 to TRBJ2-7; 7 bases match TRBD2. With 3 bases clipped from V and 4 bases from J, the junction kept 6 bases outside the gene matches. Germline V gene sequence: CDR1 MNHEY, CDR2 SMNVEV (reference sequence). The CDR3 has 14 residues. CDR3 in DNA: TGTGCCAGCAGTTTGGGACTAAGACCGTACGAGCAGTACTTC. Translation gives CASSLGLRPYEQYF.

This sequence joins TRBV9 and TRBJ2-3; D might be TRBD1 or TRBD2, each matching 6 bases. This CDR3 has 14 residues. Germline V gives CDR1 SGDLS, CDR2 YYNGEE. Trimming removed 4 bases at V and 6 bases at J, with 15 bases between. The chain's CDR3 is CASSKRGASDTQYF. The CDR3 DNA reads as TGTGCCAGCAGCAAGAGGGGGGCGTCTGATACGCAGTATTTT.

The chain joins TRBV5-5 to TRBJ1-5; D possibly corresponds to TRBD1 (6 bases). Trimming removed 4 bases at V and 6 bases at J, with 17 bases between. Germline V gives CDR1 SGHKS, CDR2 YYEKEE (reference sequence). The CDR3 contains 15 residues. This CDR3 is CASSLGPGVFQPQHF. The CDR3 nucleotides read TGTGCCAGCAGCCTCGGGCCAGGGGTGTTTCAGCCCCAGCATTTT.

There are a few counts of this clonotype. The chain couples TRBV20-1 to TRBJ2-7; 10 nucleotides agree with TRBD2. Looked up from germline, CDR1 is DFQATT and CDR2 is SNEGSKA (reference sequence). The CDR3 sequence is 14 residues long. The ends lost 3 bases at V and 4 bases at J; junction bases unmatched: 6. CDR3 nucleotide sequence: TGCAGTGCTAGTCGGCTAGCGGGAGCGTACGAGCAGTACTTC. It translates to CSASRLAGAYEQYF.

The chain couples TRBV3-1 to TRBJ2-7, with unresolved D. Trimming removed 3 bases from V and 5 bases from J, with 5 bases in between. The germline V gene encodes CDR1 LGHDT and CDR2 YNNKEL (reference sequence). This CDR3 comprises 11 residues. The DNA for the CDR3 is TGTGCCAGCAGCCATGTGGACGAGCAGTACTTC. Its translation is CASSHVDEQYF.

The chain is built from TRBV6-1 and TRBJ1-2, with D maybe TRBD1 (6 bases). The length of the CDR3 is 14 residues. With 7 bases removed from V and 4 bases from J, the gap between germline ends came to 16 bases. Germline values: CDR1 MNHNS, CDR2 SASEGT. The CDR3 DNA sequence: TGTGCCAGCACCCCGAAAGGACAGTTCTATGGCTACACCTTC. It codes for CASTPKGQFYGYTF.

This clonotype was seen more than once but under ten times. V gene TRBV10-3 combines with J gene TRBJ2-7; D perhaps matches TRBD1 (5 bases). V was trimmed by 8 bases and J by 3 bases, leaving 11 bases between them. CDR3 length equals 12 residues. Per germline, CDR1 ENHRY and CDR2 SYGVKD. CDR3 in DNA: TGTGCCATCGGAATAGACAGCTACGAGCAGTACTTC. Protein: CAIGIDSYEQYF.

The V gene is TRBV12-3 or TRBV12-4, the J gene TRBJ1-2; the match to TRBD1 covers 12 bases. The ends lost 3 bases at V and 6 bases at J; junction bases unmatched: 5. CDR3 length equals 15 residues. CDR3 sequence (DNA): TGTGCCAGCAGTTTGGGACAGGGGGCTTTGGATGGCTACACCTTC. This translates into CASSLGQGALDGYTF.